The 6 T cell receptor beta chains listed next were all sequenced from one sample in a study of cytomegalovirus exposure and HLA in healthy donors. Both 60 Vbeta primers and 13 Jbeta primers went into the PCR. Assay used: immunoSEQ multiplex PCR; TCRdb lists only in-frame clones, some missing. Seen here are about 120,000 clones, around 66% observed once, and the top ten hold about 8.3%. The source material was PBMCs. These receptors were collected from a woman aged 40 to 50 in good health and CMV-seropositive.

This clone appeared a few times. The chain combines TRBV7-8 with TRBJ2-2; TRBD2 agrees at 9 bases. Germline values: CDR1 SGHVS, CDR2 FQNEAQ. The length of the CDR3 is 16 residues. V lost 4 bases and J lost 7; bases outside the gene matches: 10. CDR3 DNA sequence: TGTGCCAGCAGCTCACGTGGCGGGGGGGCATTCGGGGAGCTGTTTTTT. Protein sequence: CASSSRGGGAFGELFF.

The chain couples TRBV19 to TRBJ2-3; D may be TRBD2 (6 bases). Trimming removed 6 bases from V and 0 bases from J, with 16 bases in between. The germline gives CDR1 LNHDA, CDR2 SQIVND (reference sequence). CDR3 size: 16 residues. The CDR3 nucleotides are TGTGCCAGTAGCACCGGGGGAGTAACTAGCACAGATACGCAGTATTTT. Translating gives CASSTGGVTSTDTQYF.

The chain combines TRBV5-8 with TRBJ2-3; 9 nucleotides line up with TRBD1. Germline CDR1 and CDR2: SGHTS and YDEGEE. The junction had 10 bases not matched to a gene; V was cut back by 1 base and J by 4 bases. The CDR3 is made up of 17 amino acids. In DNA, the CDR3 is TGTGCCAGCAGCTTGCCCGGACAGGGGATATGGGCAGATACGCAGTATTTT. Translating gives CASSLPGQGIWADTQYF.

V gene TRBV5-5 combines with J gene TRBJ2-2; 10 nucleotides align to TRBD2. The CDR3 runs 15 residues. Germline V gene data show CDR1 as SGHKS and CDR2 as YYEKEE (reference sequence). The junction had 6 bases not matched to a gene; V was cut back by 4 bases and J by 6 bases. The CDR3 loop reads CASSILAGEAGELFF. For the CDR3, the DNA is TGTGCCAGCAGCATCCTAGCGGGAGAGGCCGGGGAGCTGTTTTTT.

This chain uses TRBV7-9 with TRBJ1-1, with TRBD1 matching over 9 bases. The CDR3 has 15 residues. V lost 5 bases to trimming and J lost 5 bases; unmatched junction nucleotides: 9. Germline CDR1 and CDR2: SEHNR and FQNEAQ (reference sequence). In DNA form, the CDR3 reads TGTGCCAGCAGCCTATGGACAGGGGCCTTAACTGAAGCTTTCTTT. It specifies CASSLWTGALTEAFF.

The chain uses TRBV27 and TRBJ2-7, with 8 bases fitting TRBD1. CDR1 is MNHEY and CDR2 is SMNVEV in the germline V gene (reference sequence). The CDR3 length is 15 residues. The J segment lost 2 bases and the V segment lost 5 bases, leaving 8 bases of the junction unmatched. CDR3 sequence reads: CASSPGRRGPYEQYF. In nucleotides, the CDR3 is TGTGCCAGCAGTCCGGGTCGCAGGGGGCCCTACGAGCAGTACTTC.